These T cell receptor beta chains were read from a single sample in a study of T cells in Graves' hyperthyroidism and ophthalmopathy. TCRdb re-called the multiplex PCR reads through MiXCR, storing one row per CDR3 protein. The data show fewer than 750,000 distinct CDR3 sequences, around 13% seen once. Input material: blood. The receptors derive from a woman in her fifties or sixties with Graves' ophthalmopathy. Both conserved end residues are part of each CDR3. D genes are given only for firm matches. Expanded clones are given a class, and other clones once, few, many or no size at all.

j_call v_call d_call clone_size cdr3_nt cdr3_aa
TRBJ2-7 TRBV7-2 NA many TGTGCCAGCAGCTTATTTACAGGACAGACCTACGAGCAGTACTTC CASSLFTGQTYEQYF
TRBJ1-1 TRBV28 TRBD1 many TGTGCCAGCAGGGGGGGACAGGGGAGGACTGAAGCTTTCTTT CASRGGQGRTEAFF
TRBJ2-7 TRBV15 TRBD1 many TGTGCCACCAGCAGAGGTGACAGGGCCTACGAGCAGTACTTC CATSRGDRAYEQYF
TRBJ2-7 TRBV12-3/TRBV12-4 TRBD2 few TGTGCCAGCAGGTTAAGCGGGAGGGGCCCCTACGAGCAGTACTTC CASRLSGRGPYEQYF
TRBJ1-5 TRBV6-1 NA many TGTGCCACTCAACGGTATGTCCAGGGGCTACTGAATCAGCCCCAGCATTTT CATQRYVQGLLNQPQHF
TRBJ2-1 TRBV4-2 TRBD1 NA TGTGCCAGCAGCCAAACAAGGACAGGGGGTGGCAATGAGCAGTTCTTC CASSQTRTGGGNEQFF
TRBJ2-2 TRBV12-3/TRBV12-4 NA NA TGTGCCAGCAGTTCTGGCGGCTGGAACACCGGGGAGCTGTTTTTT CASSSGGWNTGELFF
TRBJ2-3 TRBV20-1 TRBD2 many TGCAGTGCTAGAGATCTCGGGCTAGCGGGAACAGATACGCAGTATTTT CSARDLGLAGTDTQYF
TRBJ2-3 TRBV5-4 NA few TGTGCCAGCAGAGACCCTAGCTCTAGCACAGATACGCAGTATTTT CASRDPSSSTDTQYF
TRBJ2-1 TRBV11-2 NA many TGTGCCAGCAGCTTACGAGGGCGGGGCGAGCAGTTCTTC CASSLRGRGEQFF
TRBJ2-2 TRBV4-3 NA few TGCGCCAGCAGCCAAGGCGGGGACCGGAACACCGGGGAGCTGTTTTTT CASSQGGDRNTGELFF
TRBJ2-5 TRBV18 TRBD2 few TGTGCCAGCGAAACTAGCGTCGGCCAAGAGGCCCAGTACTTC CASETSVGQEAQYF
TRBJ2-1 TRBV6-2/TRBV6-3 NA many TGTGCCAGCAGCGGTTCGGGATCCCCCCTCAATGAGCAGTTCTTC CASSGSGSPLNEQFF
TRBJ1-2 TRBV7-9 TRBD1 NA TGTGCCAGCAGCTTAAACAGGGGTACTAACTATGGCTACACCTTC CASSLNRGTNYGYTF